This TCR beta chain was recorded in a study of chemoradiotherapy in HPV16-positive cancers. Study summary: Functional T-cell assays on two HPV16-positive patients' cells defined candidate HPV-specific clones and common TCR motifs. Findings of the study overall: Non-HPV-specific T cells did not expand in tumors during treatment, whereas candidate HPV-specific clones and E7-related motifs did.

Trimming removed 2 bases from V and 10 bases from J, with 14 bases in between. This CDR3 contains 13 residues. Germline CDR1 MNHEY, CDR2 SVGAGI. The method was immunoSEQ multiplex PCR; TCRdb's version includes in-frame clones alone and lacks a portion of them. The table has approximately 30,000 clones, about 91% seen once. On this clone: Its antigen is not known.

The receptor comes from a human donor with HPV-associated anogenital cancer. Sequenced material: blood, taken from a patient who underwent chemoradiotherapy. The chain uses TRBV6-5 and TRBJ1-1, with D possibly matching TRBD1 (5 bases). DNA of the CDR3: TGTGCCAGCAGTTACGGGCAGGGTAGCTCAGCTTTCTTT. It encodes CASSYGQGSSAFF.